This TCR beta chain stems from a study of cytomegalovirus exposure and HLA in healthy donors (dated by TCRdb to the late 2010s). About the investigation overall: In an earlier analysis of under 600 of the donors, 250 to 300 Gb of sequence data and 95 million to 130 million unique TCR beta sequences from 150 million to 200 million T cells were reported. Among the roughly 400 genotyped donors, approximately 81% belonged to the genetic ancestry cluster associated with self-reported Caucasian donors. The study aimed to test whether cataloging public T cell receptors could reveal signatures of past pathogen exposure. The number of typed donors differed by locus: roughly 629-640 for A, B, C, DRB1 and DQB1; some 540 for DQA1; approximately 600 for DPA1; and some 430 for DPB1. Both class I and class II loci were covered by HLA typing, at four-digit resolution. In addition to the first cohort of roughly 670 subjects, a separate validation cohort of 130 or so different subjects was used. In a later analysis, previously published TCR beta repertoires from fewer than 750 donors were re-analyzed and high-resolution HLA genotyping was added so that TCR occurrence patterns could be studied. Donor age, sex, ethnicity and CMV serostatus were compiled together with the repertoire data. Among a few hundred genotyped donors of the cohort, an average of approximately 250,000 unique TCR beta nucleotide sequences were sequenced per donor, roughly 20% of them non-productive. In a later genetic analysis, genome-wide SNP genotypes for about 60% of the 666 donors were used, and that subset was treated as a discovery cohort. An early release covering about 600 HLA-typed donors comprised roughly 300 gigabases of sequencing data and tens of millions of unique TCR sequences. Every discovery cohort repertoire had been produced on one sequencing platform. In the later analysis, no new phenotypic data were used to find candidate immune exposures; instead, reliance was placed on TCR beta sequences and their occurrence across donors. An earlier analysis of around 640 of the donors used high-throughput TCR beta sequencing to judge whether each TCR beta V gene segment behaved as functional or pseudogenic. The study combined high-throughput TCR immunosequencing, statistical association of individual TCRs with disease status, and machine learning to predict cytomegalovirus infection status. A handful of DR-DQ haplotypes were handled as single units for association and clustering because linkage in the cohort was strong. The study used immunosequencing to profile the T cell repertoires of more than 650 subjects and linked those repertoires to cytomegalovirus serostatus. The paper as a whole reports these results and caveats: Because counts were too low, about 17 rarely observed V segments, including chromosome 9 orphons, were excluded from the earlier analysis of some 590 of the donors. Cytomegalovirus status was reported to be diagnosed by the classifier with high specificity and sensitivity in both the original and validation cohorts. In an earlier analysis of roughly 500 of the donors, most TCR beta V segments appeared in productive rearrangements about 87% or about 30% of the time, broadly matching IMGT annotations. Most TCR sequences were observed very rarely across donors, whereas some public TCRs were present in many individuals. A later analysis found that HLA-associated TCR beta chains were more clonally expanded and had lower generation probabilities than equally common non-associated chains. In the study, 150 to 200 TCR beta chains were listed as associated with cytomegalovirus. In a later analysis, TCR association rates were found to vary across HLA loci, with the most associated TCRs seen for DRB1 alleles and the fewest for HLA-C alleles. The 87-base-pair reads could not distinguish some IMGT-functional V segments, including TRBV6-2 and TRBV6-3, so those segments were excluded. According to a later genetic analysis, donors in an Asian-associated ancestry cluster had fewer N-insertions in productive TCRs than the roughly 660-donor mean. According to the authors, the approach could potentially be generalized to other disease states and immunological phenotypes. In vitro tests confirmed that a few of the cytomegalovirus-associated TCR beta chains recognize cytomegalovirus antigens. In a later analysis, most CMV-associated TCR beta chains were found to appear HLA-restricted, with HLA associations seemingly driven largely by CMV exposure. Because HLA typing was missing for some donors at each locus, association tests included only the typed subset. The only immune exposure information available for the cohort was CMV serostatus. Several of the top co-occurrence clusters appeared to be linked to parvovirus B19, influenza, CMV and Epstein-Barr virus, according to a later analysis. A further reported finding was that TCR beta sequences accurately predicted the HLA-A and HLA-B alleles for most subjects in the first cohort. Correlated functional status among segregating V segments might be attributable to linkage disequilibrium, but an unknown experimental factor could not be ruled out. V-gene and J-gene trimming of TCR beta chains was associated with a missense DCLRE1C variant in a later genetic analysis, and the association was replicated in an independent cohort. Only TCR beta chains were sequenced in this cohort, and the absence of alpha or paired-chain data limited detectable features. When HLA alleles, especially DR and DQ, strongly co-occurred, attributing TCR associations to individual alleles was difficult. The presence/absence analyses assumed that sequencing depth was roughly uniform across donors, and that assumption may not be true. At a false discovery rate of 0.05, a later analysis linked under 20,000 TCR beta sequences to specific HLA alleles. A cluster of highly shared sequence variants was judged likely to represent a technical artifact of the sequencing pipeline.

The method was the immunoSEQ multiplex PCR assay. The multiplex PCR relied on a mix of 60 forward primers for TCR Vbeta segments and 13 reverse primers for TCR Jbeta segments. The CDR3 region of rearranged TCR beta genes was amplified from genomic DNA with a multiplex PCR assay. Amplified TCR beta libraries were sequenced as 87-base-pair reads on the Illumina HiSeq System. As for how the authors treated the data: A later analysis tallied around 80 million unique TCR beta chains across the approximately 670 repertoires, and about 12 million of those chains were shared by two or more donors. To remove PCR and sequencing errors, raw reads were error-corrected and collapsed into unique sequences using a nearest-neighbor algorithm that merged closely related sequences. V, D and J gene segments were assigned by aligning CDR3 sequences to IMGT reference sequences. For a sequence to be retained, at least a six-nucleotide match to both a V gene segment and a J gene segment was required. A rearrangement was called productive if the CDR3 had no stop codons and remained in frame with V and J, and every other rearrangement was called non-productive. CDR3 was defined according to IMGT convention as the region running from the second conserved V-encoded cysteine to the conserved J-encoded phenylalanine. The earlier analysis of about 640 of the donors excluded any sequence lacking an unambiguous match to a single V gene segment. In an earlier analysis of almost 600 of the donors, a V segment was called functional when productive rearrangements were above 56.7%, and segregating when the standard deviation between donors exceeded 5%. A statistical classification framework was developed to diagnose cytomegalovirus status using the catalog of TCR beta chain sequences. In a later analysis, TCR nucleotide sequences were compared against IMGT/GENE-DB human TR gene sequences so that V and J genes could be assigned. A later analysis assigned CDR3 sequences and most-parsimonious VDJ recombination scenarios with the TCRdist pipeline. A later analysis defined each TCR beta chain by its CDR3 amino acid sequence plus V-gene family, and excluded reads lacking a unique V-gene family. As a way to deal with suspected cross-contamination and a sequencing artifact, a later analysis dropped 450 to 700 nucleotide sequences that were highly shared and had low generation probability. In a later analysis, a clonal expansion index for each public chain was calculated from normalized within-repertoire ranks of inferred template counts. In a later analysis, generation probabilities were computed using a VDJ recombination model fitted to out-of-frame rearrangements, and the results were checked against IGoR. In a later analysis, TCR-TCR, TCR-HLA and TCR-CMV co-occurrence was scored with hypergeometric tests, and a repertoire-size bias correction was applied to TCR pairs. A later analysis estimated false discovery rates by permuting HLA or CMV assignments 20 times. In a later analysis, co-occurring TCRs were grouped using DBSCAN, with TCRdist sequence similarity added in when clustering inside HLA-allele-positive subsets. For co-occurrence clustering, repertoires with fewer than 30,000 or more than 120,000 public chains were excluded, along with about five repertoires with anomalous nucleotide sharing. Held by TCRdb, this immuneACCESS table contains in-frame sequences only and omits some clones. Under half of the omission traces to an unresolved V gene where checked; the cause of the rest is unknown. Clonal size and the V and J genes are those of that table, whereas D and trimming came from the DNA. The sample table contains around 64,000 clones; only one count was recorded for 86% of them. The top ten clonotypes cover 2% of the sample.

As to this clone: The clone's antigen remains unknown. No quality values exist for individual bases; no much larger clone is one base distant.

From its cysteine to its phenylalanine, the CDR3 spans 12 amino acids. Only CDR3 DNA remains: 36 bases, in frame from the first base. The cohort consisted of 600 to 750 healthy bone marrow donors. Cohort members were all nominally healthy when sampled, although unrecorded immune exposures were likely present. The donor tested CMV seronegative, placing the donor among the 300 to 400 seronegative members of the cohort. A peripheral blood sample was provided by each donor, and peripheral blood mononuclear cells were used for TCR beta sequencing. Genomic DNA extraction from the blood cell samples was performed with the Qiagen DNeasy Blood Extraction Kit.

The sequence joins TRBV21-1 to TRBJ1-2. TRBV21-1 is tagged as a pseudogene. The sample comprised PBMCs. The sequence was collected from a woman aged 25 to 45 in good health and CMV-seronegative. The CDR3 sequence is CASKRLCYGYTF. The DNA sequence reads TGTGCCAGCAAGCGGCTCTGCTATGGCTACACCTTC.